The 19 T cell receptor beta chains presented below share a single source sample, sequenced in a study of control samples from healthy donors and cancer patients. Data came from immunoSEQ multiplex PCR; TCRdb stores just in-frame clones and leaves some out. Of around 110,000 clones in the sample, around nine tenths were seen once. Material for sequencing was blood. These TCRs come from a woman in her seventies in good health.

This chain uses TRBV5-1 with TRBJ2-5; D is undetermined. Trimming took 4 bases from V and 5 from J, leaving 15 bases between them. The CDR3 sequence is 14 residues long. CDR1 is SGHRS and CDR2 is YFSETQ in the germline V gene. The DNA of the CDR3 is TGCGCCAGCAGCCCTACCCTAGGCAGGGAGACCCAGTACTTC. This translates into CASSPTLGRETQYF.

The V call is TRBV2, the J call TRBJ2-5; 11 positions match TRBD2. With V trimmed by 6 bases and J by 1 base, 7 bases remained unmatched. This CDR3 has 16 residues. Germline CDR1 SNHLY, CDR2 FYNNEI. The CDR3 sequence: CASSVSTSGSQETQYF. CDR3 nucleotide sequence: TGTGCCAGCAGCGTTTCAACTAGCGGGAGCCAAGAGACCCAGTACTTC.

This chain joins TRBV5-1 and TRBJ1-1; possibly TRBD1 for D (6 bases). This CDR3 comprises 14 residues. The germline CDR1 and CDR2 sequences are SGHRS and YFSETQ. V was trimmed by 4 bases and J by 4 bases, leaving 14 bases between them. The CDR3 nucleotides are TGCGCCAGCAGCGGCTCCGGGACATCCACTGAAGCTTTCTTT. The encoded protein is CASSGSGTSTEAFF.

The rearrangement joins TRBV11-2 to TRBJ2-1; D not resolved. There are 14 residues in the CDR3. Trimming pared 5 bases from V and 7 bases from J, leaving 15 bases between. CDR1 and CDR2 from the germline V gene are SGHAT and FQNNGV. The CDR3 region is CASSPFRKGNEQFF. CDR3 in DNA: TGTGCCAGCAGCCCCTTTCGGAAGGGTAATGAGCAGTTCTTC.

The chain's CDR3 is CASTTGGADTQYF. The CDR3 nucleotides read TGTGCCAGCACGACGGGGGGAGCAGATACGCAGTATTTT. This chain connects TRBV28 to TRBJ2-3; TRBD2 aligns across 7 bases. Germline CDR1 MDHEN, CDR2 SYDVKM. V shed 7 bases and J 4 bases; nucleotides not matched to a gene: 5. The CDR3 spans 13 residues.

The sample holds one count of this clone. The CDR3 DNA reads as TGTGCCAGCAGCTCCAGTTTTACTAGCGGGGCCACAGATACGCAGTATTTT. This encodes CASSSSFTSGATDTQYF. V gene TRBV5-4 combines with J gene TRBJ2-3, with 10 bases fitting TRBD2. The J segment lost 2 bases and the V segment lost 3 bases, leaving 9 bases of the junction unmatched. From germline, CDR1 is SGHNT and CDR2 YYREEE (reference sequence). The CDR3 spans 17 residues.

The rearrangement links TRBV11-2 to TRBJ1-2; maybe TRBD1 (5 bases). The CDR3 is made up of 13 amino acids. V dropped 5 bases and J dropped 4 bases, with 11 bases sitting between them. CDR1 SGHAT and CDR2 FQNNGV come from the germline V gene. CDR3 amino acids: CASSMDIFYGYTF. CDR3 sequence (DNA): TGTGCCAGCAGCATGGACATTTTCTATGGCTACACCTTC.

V is TRBV27 and J is TRBJ1-2; D may be TRBD1 (6 bases). V gave up 7 bases and J gave up 5 bases, with 14 bases separating them. CDR3 size: 13 residues. In germline, CDR1 is MNHEY, CDR2 SMNVEV (reference sequence). The CDR3 loop is CASTSTGAYGYTF. CDR3 in DNA: TGTGCCAGCACCTCGACAGGAGCGTATGGCTACACCTTC.

The rearrangement uses TRBV5-5 and TRBJ1-4, with D unresolved. Germline V gene sequence: CDR1 SGHKS, CDR2 YYEKEE (reference sequence). The CDR3 extends over 12 amino acids. The V and J ends lost 4 bases and 8 bases respectively, with 9 bases between them. CDR3 bases: TGTGCCAGCAGCGTAAATCAGGAAAAACTGTTTTTT. As protein: CASSVNQEKLFF.

The chain carries TRBV9 and TRBJ1-6, with D possibly matching TRBD1 (5 bases). Trimming shortened V by 0 bases and J by 1 base, and 11 bases separated the two germline ends. This CDR3 has 17 residues. The germline V gene encodes CDR1 SGDLS and CDR2 YYNGEE. CDR3 in amino acids: CASSVGQGTSYNSPLHF. The CDR3 coding sequence is TGTGCCAGCAGCGTAGGGCAGGGTACGTCCTATAATTCACCCCTCCACTTT.

The chain uses TRBV2 and TRBJ2-1; D unresolved. Trimming cost V 4 bases and J 3 bases, with 10 bases left between them. Germline V gene data show CDR1 as SNHLY and CDR2 as FYNNEI. The CDR3 is 14 residues long. In nucleotides, the CDR3 is TGTGCCAGCAGTGGGTTGCTCCTCTACAATGAGCAGTTCTTC. Amino acids: CASSGLLLYNEQFF. Full variable domain (remainder filled in from reference TRBV2 and TRBJ2-1): EPEVTQTPSHQVTQMGQEVILRCVPISNHLYFYWYRQILGQKVEFLVSFYNNEISEKSEIFDDQFSVERPDGSNFTLKIRSTKLEDSAMYFCASSGLLLYNEQFFGPGTRLTVL.

V is TRBV9 and J is TRBJ1-5, with D tentatively TRBD1 (6 bases). V was trimmed by 4 bases and J by 5 bases, leaving 13 bases between them. Germline CDR1 SGDLS, CDR2 YYNGEE. The CDR3 covers 14 residues. The CDR3 DNA sequence: TGTGCCAGCAGCCCCCACGGGGGCGATCAGCCCCAGCATTTT. It encodes CASSPHGGDQPQHF.

The chain is built from TRBV11-2 and TRBJ1-4; 7 positions agree with TRBD1. The V gene end was trimmed by 4 bases and the J gene end by 4 bases; junction bases not matched to a gene: 12. Germline values: CDR1 SGHAT, CDR2 FQNNGV. This CDR3 contains 17 residues. The CDR3 sequence is CASSYLPEGAVNEKLFF. The CDR3 DNA is TGTGCCAGCAGCTACCTCCCTGAGGGGGCCGTTAATGAAAAACTGTTTTTT.

This clone was picked up a small number of times. This rearrangement joins TRBV7-2 to TRBJ2-7; D is unclear. Germline V gene lookup returns CDR1 SGHTA and CDR2 FQGNSA. This CDR3 region has 15 residues. The V end lost 6 bases, the J end lost 2 bases, and 17 bases lay between the germline ends. CDR3 sequence reads: CASRPEPGRAYEQYF. DNA for the CDR3: TGTGCCAGCAGACCCGAGCCAGGCAGAGCCTACGAGCAGTACTTC.

This rearrangement joins TRBV6-5 to TRBJ2-3; D is possibly TRBD1 (5 bases). V was pared by 3 bases and J by 2 bases, with 9 bases between. From germline, CDR1 is MNHEY and CDR2 SVGAGI. The CDR3 spans 14 residues. The CDR3 nucleotides read TGTGCCAGCAGTTATCAGGGTTCCACAGATACGCAGTATTTT. This gives the protein CASSYQGSTDTQYF.

The rearrangement uses TRBV12-3 or TRBV12-4 and TRBJ2-5, with 10 positions matching TRBD1. This CDR3 spans 13 amino acids. The V segment lost 10 bases and the J segment 5 bases; nucleotides outside the gene matches: 7. In DNA form, the CDR3 reads TGTGCCACCGGGACAGGGGCGAGGGAGACCCAGTACTTC. Protein sequence: CATGTGARETQYF.

This clone was detected only a few times. This chain joins TRBV7-8 and TRBJ1-6; 7 nucleotides match TRBD1. Germline trimming cut 1 base from V and 4 bases from J; bases unmatched to any gene: 4. This CDR3 has 16 residues. Germline V gives CDR1 SGHVS, CDR2 FQNEAQ. The CDR3, as DNA: TGTGCCAGCAGCTTAGAAGGGGGCCCGTATAATTCACCCCTCCACTTT. Amino acid sequence: CASSLEGGPYNSPLHF.

Written as DNA, the CDR3 is TGCGCCAGCAGCCAAGGTGGAAGTTTTGAAGCTTTCTTT. Its protein is CASSQGGSFEAFF. The genes are TRBV4-3 and TRBJ1-1; D is uncertain. The CDR3 loop spans 13 amino acids. V gave up 1 base and J gave up 7 bases, with 10 bases separating them. CDR1 is LGHNA and CDR2 is YSLEER in the germline V gene.

This chain joins TRBV11-1 and TRBJ2-7; TRBD1 agrees at 7 bases. The CDR3 loop spans 15 amino acids. The germline CDR1 and CDR2 sequences are SGHAT and FQDESV (reference sequence). V was pared by 0 bases and J by 4 bases, with 6 bases of the junction left unmatched. The DNA of the CDR3 is TGTGCCAGCAGCTTAGCGCCAGGGGGAAGGTACGAGCAGTACTTC. This sequence encodes CASSLAPGGRYEQYF.